A selection of T cell receptor beta chains follows, all from one sample in a study of blood T cells in healthy people across ages. TCRdb used MiXCR to reprocess the 5' RACE reads, holding one entry per CDR3 protein. The table shows 980,000 or so distinct CDR3 sequences, with around 48% occurring only once. Sample: blood. The receptor set was obtained from a man between 25 and 39 years old in good health. The CDR3 runs from the conserved cysteine through the conserved F or W. D genes are given only for firm matches. Clone size is given for some rows only: seen once, a few or many times, or a class if the clone is expanded.

length,V,size,J,D,CDR3,DNA
15,TRBV20-1,few,TRBJ1-5,NA,CSASGDYGRGEPQHF,TGCAGTGCGTCAGGGGATTATGGAAGGGGGGAGCCCCAGCATTTT
15,TRBV6-5,NA,TRBJ1-6,NA,CASIPHRGYNSPLHF,TGTGCCAGCATTCCGCACCGGGGTTATAATTCACCCCTCCACTTT
13,TRBV6-1,NA,TRBJ2-3,NA,CASSEALGDTQYF,TGTGCCAGCAGTGAAGCTTTGGGAGATACGCAGTATTTT
15,TRBV4-1,NA,TRBJ2-3,TRBD1,CASSTGQAYTDTQYF,TGCGCCAGCAGCACCGGACAGGCCTACACAGATACGCAGTATTTT
13,TRBV12-3/TRBV12-4,NA,TRBJ2-4,TRBD1,CASSEPGQFPLYF,TGTGCCAGCAGTGAACCGGGACAGTTCCCCCTGTACTTC
15,TRBV5-4,few,TRBJ2-3,TRBD2,CATKSGGTSEDTQYF,TGTGCCACAAAAAGCGGGGGGACGTCTGAAGATACGCAGTATTTT
18,TRBV7-9,NA,TRBJ2-1,TRBD2,CASRETSGGARSYNEQFF,TGTGCCAGTCGCGAGACTAGCGGGGGGGCCCGCTCCTACAATGAGCAGTTCTTC
12,TRBV29-1,few,TRBJ2-7,NA,CSVEDLDYEQYF,TGCAGCGTTGAAGATCTTGACTACGAGCAGTACTTC
14,TRBV7-6,NA,TRBJ2-7,TRBD1,CASSSRQGPIEQYF,TGTGCCAGCAGCTCGCGACAGGGGCCCATCGAGCAGTACTTC
17,TRBV5-6,NA,TRBJ1-2,TRBD1,CASSRLTGTGINYGYTF,TGTGCCAGCAGCCGTCTCACCGGGACAGGGATCAACTATGGCTACACCTTC
16,TRBV12-3/TRBV12-4,NA,TRBJ1-1,NA,CASSLGRAIMNTEAFF,TGTGCCAGCAGTTTAGGAAGGGCTATCATGAACACTGAAGCTTTCTTT
12,TRBV29-1,NA,TRBJ2-7,NA,CSVRDNTHEQYF,TGCAGCGTTCGGGACAATACCCACGAGCAGTACTTC
13,TRBV6-5,few,TRBJ2-5,NA,CASSSRLTKTQYF,TGTGCCAGCAGTTCCAGACTGACAAAGACCCAGTACTTC
14,TRBV29-1,few,TRBJ2-3,NA,CSVEPGSRTDTQYF,TGCAGCGTCGAACCGGGGAGCCGCACAGATACGCAGTATTTT
16,TRBV9,few,TRBJ2-3,TRBD2,CASSVGSSGFTDTQYF,TGTGCCAGCAGCGTAGGCTCTAGCGGGTTCACAGATACGCAGTATTTT
15,TRBV6-4,few,TRBJ2-1,TRBD1,CASSATGTGDGEQFF,TGTGCCAGCAGTGCCACCGGGACAGGGGACGGTGAGCAGTTCTTC
15,TRBV3-1,once,TRBJ2-7,NA,CASSQDILRSGEQYF,TGTGCCAGCAGCCAAGATATCCTCCGATCGGGCGAGCAGTACTTC
15,TRBV7-2,NA,TRBJ2-5,NA,CASSLATLGWETQYF,TGTGCCAGCAGCTTAGCCACCTTGGGGTGGGAGACCCAGTACTTC
16,TRBV21-1,NA,TRBJ2-7,NA,CASSKWGREGPYEQYF,TGTGCCAGCAGCAAATGGGGCAGGGAGGGTCCCTACGAGCAGTACTTC
14,TRBV7-9,many,TRBJ2-7,NA,CASSSTVASYEQYF,TGTGCCAGCAGCTCCACGGTTGCCTCCTACGAGCAGTACTTC
16,TRBV9,NA,TRBJ2-3,TRBD2,CASSGVAGGGADTQYF,TGTGCCAGCAGCGGTGTAGCGGGGGGTGGGGCAGATACGCAGTATTTT
12,TRBV7-9,NA,TRBJ2-7,NA,CASSESNYEQYF,TGTGCCAGCAGCGAGAGCAACTACGAGCAGTACTTC
18,TRBV20-1,once,TRBJ2-7,NA,CSATGKQGPRLSLYEQYF,TGCAGTGCTACGGGGAAACAGGGCCCAAGGTTAAGTCTCTACGAGCAGTACTTC
16,TRBV27,NA,TRBJ2-7,TRBD1,CASKGPADRGTYEQYF,TGTGCCAGCAAGGGGCCCGCGGACAGGGGAACCTACGAGCAGTACTTC
13,TRBV5-5,NA,TRBJ1-1,NA,CASSLVGGSRAFF,TGTGCCAGCAGCTTGGTGGGGGGCAGTAGAGCTTTCTTT
18,TRBV5-6,once,TRBJ1-6,TRBD1,CASSSRSVGTAFNSPLHF,TGTGCCAGCAGCTCCCGGTCAGTAGGGACAGCGTTTAATTCACCCCTCCACTTT
15,TRBV27,NA,TRBJ2-7,TRBD1,CASSLGTGSAYEQYF,TGTGCCAGCAGTTTAGGGACAGGGAGCGCCTACGAGCAGTACTTC
13,TRBV5-1,many,TRBJ2-7,TRBD1,CASSTGTVDEQYF,TGCGCCAGCAGTACCGGGACAGTCGACGAGCAGTACTTC
12,TRBV20-1,few,TRBJ2-3,NA,CSAPGAGSAQYF,TGCAGTGCCCCGGGGGCCGGTTCGGCGCAGTATTTT
12,TRBV28,many,TRBJ2-7,NA,CASRSGTYEQYF,TGTGCCAGCAGGAGTGGAACCTACGAGCAGTACTTC
12,TRBV7-2,few,TRBJ2-4,TRBD2,CASSVAGNIQYF,TGTGCCAGCAGCGTAGCGGGGAACATTCAGTACTTC
12,TRBV20-1,once,TRBJ2-1,NA,CSARERDCEQFF,TGCAGTGCTAGAGAGCGGGACTGTGAGCAGTTCTTC
16,TRBV15,NA,TRBJ2-1,NA,CATSRARPYTDNEQFF,TGTGCCACCAGCAGAGCCCGTCCATATACGGACAATGAGCAGTTCTTC
15,TRBV28,few,TRBJ2-7,NA,CASRTGGTGSYEQYF,TGTGCCAGCAGAACGGGCGGGACGGGATCCTACGAGCAGTACTTC
16,TRBV4-3,NA,TRBJ2-6,NA,CASSQAPGSGANVLTF,TGCGCCAGCAGCCAAGCCCCAGGCTCTGGGGCCAACGTCCTGACTTTC
15,TRBV10-3,once,TRBJ2-3,TRBD2,CAIRGTSPTLSTQYF,TGTGCCATCAGGGGGACTAGCCCGACCCTTTCTACGCAGTATTTT
15,TRBV2,NA,TRBJ2-3,NA,CASAGGDARTDTQYF,TGTGCCAGCGCCGGAGGGGACGCCCGCACAGATACGCAGTATTTT
15,TRBV9,many,TRBJ2-3,NA,CASSVARNPTDTQYF,TGTGCCAGCAGCGTAGCTAGAAACCCCACAGATACGCAGTATTTT
15,TRBV7-2,few,TRBJ2-1,NA,CASSIRVSSYNEQFF,TGTGCCAGCAGCATCAGGGTAAGCTCCTACAATGAGCAGTTCTTC
15,TRBV12-3/TRBV12-4,few,TRBJ2-7,NA,CASSPPGHNSYEQYF,TGTGCCAGCAGTCCTCCGGGACATAACTCCTACGAGCAGTACTTC
13,TRBV2,NA,TRBJ2-1,TRBD1,CASTVDRGNEQFF,TGTGCCAGCACCGTCGACAGGGGGAATGAGCAGTTCTTC